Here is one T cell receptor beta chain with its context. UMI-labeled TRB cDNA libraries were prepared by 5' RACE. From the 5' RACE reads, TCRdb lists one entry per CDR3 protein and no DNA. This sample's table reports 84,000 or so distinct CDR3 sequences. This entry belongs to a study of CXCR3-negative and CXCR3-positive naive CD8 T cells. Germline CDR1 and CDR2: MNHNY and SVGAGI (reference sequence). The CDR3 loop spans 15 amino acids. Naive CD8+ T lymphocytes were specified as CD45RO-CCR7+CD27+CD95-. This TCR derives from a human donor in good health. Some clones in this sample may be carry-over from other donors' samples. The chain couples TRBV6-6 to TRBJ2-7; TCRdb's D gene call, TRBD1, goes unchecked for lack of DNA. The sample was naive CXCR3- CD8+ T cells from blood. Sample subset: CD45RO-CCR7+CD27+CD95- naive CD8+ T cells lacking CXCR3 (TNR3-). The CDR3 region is CASNIDWGSSYEQYF.